Listed here are 2 T cell receptor beta chains from one sample, sequenced in a study of technical replicates of blood from a few donors. Repertoires were generated with immunoSEQ multiplex PCR, while TCRdb's copy carries only in-frame clones and drops some. This table holds 70,000 to 90,000 clones, around 94% found once. The sequenced sample consisted of T cells isolated from PBMCs. All receptors come from a human donor in good health.

The chain couples TRBV5-5 to TRBJ2-7; 9 positions agree with TRBD2. V lost 2 bases, J lost 6 bases, and 9 bases stayed unmatched. Germline V gene data show CDR1 as SGHKS and CDR2 as YYEKEE (reference sequence). The CDR3 sequence is 15 residues long. The CDR3 DNA follows: TGTGCCAGCAGCTTTACAGCGGGAGGTAGAGGCGAGCAGTACTTC. Amino acids: CASSFTAGGRGEQYF.

The chain carries TRBV6-1 and TRBJ1-4, with 7 bases fitting TRBD1. The V gene end was trimmed by 6 bases and the J gene end by 8 bases; junction bases not matched to a gene: 12. The CDR3 totals 15 residues. Germline CDR1 reads MNHNS; CDR2 reads SASEGT. The CDR3 bases are TGTGCCAGCAGACGCCCCGACAGGGATGGCGAAAAACTGTTTTTT. This codes for CASRRPDRDGEKLFF.